These T cell receptor beta chains were read from a single sample in a study. TCRdb used MiXCR to reprocess the 5' RACE reads, holding one entry per CDR3 protein. The data hold just under 65,000 distinct CDR3 sequences, with roughly 23% observed a single time. The specimen was memory CD4+ T cells sorted from a lymph node. These receptors came from a female donor with breast cancer. Both conserved end residues are part of each CDR3.

V	length	CDR3
TRBV6-2/TRBV6-3	12	CASSYDVQPQHF
TRBV6-2/TRBV6-3	17	CASSLRDPSSYNSPLHF
TRBV6-5	14	CAGTPSTGAYGYTF
TRBV7-2	17	CASSLGRTYDSNQPQHF
TRBV18	15	CASSPSSTANYGYTF
TRBV5-6	12	CASSLKGETQYF
TRBV7-9	15	CASSLARGTTDTQYF
TRBV20-1	19	CSAGRQGIIGLHNTGELFF
TRBV20-1	15	CSAGIAGGFTDTQYF
TRBV9	16	CASSAQGNAGANVLTF
TRBV28	14	CASSWSSGANVLTF
TRBV11-2	14	CASSFQFGAHEQYF
TRBV4-1	16	CASSRETSGTIREQFF
TRBV6-2/TRBV6-3	16	CASSSIGLAGTDTQYF
TRBV3-1	14	CASSLTGANSPLHF
TRBV20-1	16	CSARDEGRGWNSPLHF
TRBV5-4	15	CASSLDGNLNTEAFF
TRBV20-1	13	CSASDRLSDTQYF
TRBV7-9	17	CASSLVRGMTSTGELFF
TRBV2	14	CASSDQGGTGELFF
TRBV19	16	CASSITSGRASDTQYF
TRBV18	13	CASSPLGTDTQYF
TRBV5-4	20	CASSHRQTYLATSSYNEQFF
TRBV5-1	15	CASSSLAGAHNEQVF
TRBV7-8	16	CASSLGPGHPNTEAFF
TRBV5-5	14	CASSRQGEVTEAFF
TRBV30	13	CAWSVQVGGRYTF
TRBV29-1	12	CSVEGSTDTQYF
TRBV7-8	13	CASTLGGANVLTF
TRBV10-1	17	CARLPGQGPPRGTEAFF
TRBV6-5	17	CASSSPGGTSGVQAQFF
TRBV7-9	13	CASSFAGFNEQYF
TRBV5-1	16	CASSRDGLSSYNEQFF
TRBV12-3/TRBV12-4	16	CASAPSGARGTYGYTF